These 20 T cell receptor beta chains were sequenced from one sample in a study of brain T cells in children with intractable seizures (dated by TCRdb to about 2021). The library came from the immunoSEQ multiplex PCR assay. TCRdb obtained this table from immuneACCESS and retained in-frame rearrangements with V and J assigned. These tables miss some clones; where compared with another copy, unresolved V genes account for less than half of the shortfall, and the remainder is unexplained. The table for this sample lists approximately 330,000 clones; nearly 95% of them were counted only once. About 5.8% of the sample goes to the ten largest clones. The time point tag for this specimen amounts to: blood from clinic visit 5 months post-surgery; TSC patient then seizure free. The specimen was peripheral blood, collected less than 6 months after surgery. These receptors were obtained from a boy under two years old with tuberous sclerosis and intractable seizures.

This sequence joins TRBV6-5 and TRBJ1-5, with a tentative D call TRBD1 (6 bases). V was cut by 7 bases and J by 3 bases, with 13 bases left in between. Per germline, CDR1 MNHEY and CDR2 SVGAGI. The CDR3 covers 14 residues. CDR3 nucleotide sequence: TGTGCCAGCATCCTTGGACAGCCCAATCAGCCCCAGCATTTT. Residues: CASILGQPNQPQHF.

V and J are TRBV11-2 and TRBJ2-3, with 8 bases aligning to TRBD1. Trimming removed 0 bases from V and 6 bases from J; junction bases left unmatched: 5. This CDR3 region has 15 residues. The V gene's germline CDR1 is SGHAT and CDR2 FQNNGV. The CDR3: CASSLEDRETDTQYF. The DNA of the CDR3 is TGTGCCAGCAGCTTAGAGGACAGGGAAACGGATACGCAGTATTTT.

The chain has TRBV2 and TRBJ2-7; D unclear. The germline V gene encodes CDR1 SNHLY and CDR2 FYNNEI. V was cut by 3 bases and J by 10 bases, with 13 bases left in between. The CDR3 totals 12 residues. The CDR3 bases are TGTGCCAGCAGTGATAACCCGGATCTACAGTACTTC. Translation: CASSDNPDLQYF.

This chain connects TRBV5-5 to TRBJ2-7; perhaps TRBD2 as D (6 bases). This CDR3 is built from 14 residues. Germline values: CDR1 SGHKS, CDR2 YYEKEE (reference sequence). The germline V and J ends were trimmed by 5 bases and 2 bases, with 14 bases remaining between them. The CDR3 region is CASRTPGLPYEQYF. CDR3 coding DNA: TGTGCCAGCAGGACCCCCGGACTACCCTACGAGCAGTACTTC.

The V gene is TRBV19, the J gene TRBJ2-7; tentatively, D is TRBD1 (6 bases). The CDR3 length is 12 residues. V lost 5 bases to trimming and J lost 6 bases, with 11 bases between them. Germline V gene data show CDR1 as LNHDA and CDR2 as SQIVND (reference sequence). Here the CDR3 DNA reads TGTGCCAGTAGTTTCCAAGGGGGCGAGCAGTACTTC. Translating gives CASSFQGGEQYF.

The chain is built from TRBV18 and TRBJ1-2; 10 bases fit TRBD1. The V gene end was trimmed by 3 bases and the J gene end by 6 bases; junction bases not matched to a gene: 7. The CDR3 covers 15 residues. CDR1 KGHSH and CDR2 LQKENI come from the germline V gene. The CDR3 DNA sequence: TGTGCCAGCTCACCCTTCGGGACAGGGGACCATGGCTACACCTTC. This encodes CASSPFGTGDHGYTF.

On this clone: The junction departs from the called germline gene at one end, perhaps through a read error. V and J are TRBV5-6 and TRBJ2-1; D is possibly TRBD1 or TRBD2 (5 bases each). The length of the CDR3 is 15 residues. The germline gives CDR1 SGHDT, CDR2 YYEEEE. The CDR3 spells CASSLGPGAYNEQFF. Written as DNA, the CDR3 is TGTGCCAGCAGTTTGGGACCCGGGGCCTACAATGAGCAGTTCTTC.

The V gene is TRBV2, the J gene TRBJ2-2; no reliable D call. This CDR3 has 14 residues. Germline V gene data show CDR1 as SNHLY and CDR2 as FYNNEI. V shed 5 bases and J shed 1 base, with 8 bases lying between them. As DNA, the CDR3 is TGTGCCAGCAGTCGGTCGGGGAACACCGGGGAGCTGTTTTTT. Its translation is CASSRSGNTGELFF.

The chain joins TRBV9 to TRBJ2-1, with 8 positions matching TRBD2. The germline CDR1 and CDR2 sequences are SGDLS and YYNGEE. The CDR3 runs 15 residues. Losses at the gene ends were 0 bases for V and 6 bases for J; bases not matched to a gene: 5. As DNA, the CDR3 is TGTGCCAGCAGCGTAGTTCCGGGGGGGTCCAATGAGCAGTTCTTC. Protein: CASSVVPGGSNEQFF.

This chain joins TRBV4-1 and TRBJ2-1; 14 positions agree with TRBD2. Unmatched junction bases numbered 4, after V lost 4 bases and J lost 5 bases. Germline V gene data show CDR1 as MGHRA and CDR2 as YSYEKL. This CDR3 comprises 16 residues. The CDR3 sequence: CASSLRLAGGDNEQFF. DNA for the CDR3: TGCGCCAGCAGCCTCCGACTAGCGGGAGGGGACAATGAGCAGTTCTTC.

This clone was detected only a few times. The chain carries TRBV5-1 and TRBJ1-3; TRBD1 aligns across 7 bases. Germline V lookup: CDR1 SGHRS, CDR2 YFSETQ. Trimming cost V 4 bases and J 2 bases; bases outside gene matches: 3. The CDR3 extends over 14 amino acids. The CDR3 protein is CASSADRAGNTIYF. The CDR3 nucleotides read TGCGCCAGCAGCGCAGACAGGGCTGGAAACACCATATATTTT.

The chain carries TRBV18 and TRBJ2-6; possible D gene TRBD1, 6 bases. The length of the CDR3 is 18 residues. Germline-derived CDR1 and CDR2 are KGHSH and LQKENI. V dropped 3 bases and J dropped 2 bases, with 17 bases sitting between them. CDR3 bases: TGTGCCAGCTCACCGGGGACATCGAGGGCCACTGGGGCCAACGTCCTGACTTTC. Residues: CASSPGTSRATGANVLTF.

The V and J genes are TRBV5-4 and TRBJ1-1; D not certain. V lost 1 base and J lost 5, with 12 bases in between. Germline-derived CDR1 and CDR2 are SGHNT and YYREEE (reference sequence). The CDR3 covers 14 residues. CDR3: CASSLREKGTEAFF. The DNA for the CDR3 is TGTGCCAGCAGCTTGCGAGAAAAGGGAACTGAAGCTTTCTTT. Complete variable domain (other parts from reference TRBV5-4 and TRBJ1-1): ETGVTQSPTHLIKTRGQQVTLRCSSQSGHNTVSWYQQALGQGPQFIFQYYREEENGRGNFPPRFSGLQFPNYSSELNVNALELDDSALYLCASSLREKGTEAFFGQGTRLTVV.

The chain has TRBV2 and TRBJ1-5, with D unclear. This CDR3 spans 16 amino acids. Trimming left V 2 bases short and J 0 bases short, with 11 bases between. Germline CDR1 and CDR2: SNHLY and FYNNEI. The CDR3, as DNA: TGTGCCAGCAGTGAACAGTTGTTTTATAGCAATCAGCCCCAGCATTTT. Its protein is CASSEQLFYSNQPQHF.

The chain carries TRBV12-5 and TRBJ2-1, with 11 bases matching TRBD2. CDR1 is LGHNT, CDR2 FRNRAP, per germline. The junction had 8 bases not matched to a gene; V was cut back by 7 bases and J by 3 bases. This CDR3 has 16 amino acids. The CDR3 nucleotides are TGTGCTAGTGCCCTAGGGACTAGCGGAAACTACAATGAGCAGTTCTTC. Its translation: CASALGTSGNYNEQFF.

A word on this clone: This specimen includes other DNA sequences encoding the same CDR3. The rearrangement uses TRBV9 and TRBJ2-1; D is uncertain. CDR3 length: 12 residues. Trimming shortened V by 3 bases and J by 6 bases, and 7 bases separated the two germline ends. The germline gives CDR1 SGDLS, CDR2 YYNGEE. The CDR3 DNA reads as TGTGCCAGCAGCGAGGCTGGCAATGAGCAGTTCTTC. It translates to CASSEAGNEQFF.

The chain is built from TRBV7-9 and TRBJ1-2; D gene ambiguous. Trimming stripped 2 bases from V and 1 base from J, with 14 bases between. CDR3 size: 16 residues. CDR1 and CDR2 from the germline V gene are SEHNR and FQNEAQ (reference sequence). CDR3 DNA sequence: TGTGCCAGCAGCTTAAGCGGTTCAGAGGGTAACTATGGCTACACCTTC. Amino acids: CASSLSGSEGNYGYTF.

The CDR3 nucleotides read TGTGCCAGCCCCTGCCCGGACAGGTGGGACACTGAAGCTTTCTTT. It yields the protein CASPCPDRWDTEAFF. The rearrangement joins TRBV21-1 to TRBJ1-1; TRBD1 is the table's D call, not checked against the DNA. TRBV21-1 is noted as a pseudogene. The CDR3 sequence is 15 residues long.

This clone showed up just a few times. This chain uses TRBV7-9 with TRBJ1-1; no clear D gene. Germline V gene data show CDR1 as SEHNR and CDR2 as FQNEAQ (reference sequence). Trimming removed 1 base from V and 4 bases from J, with 10 bases in between. The CDR3 spans 14 residues. DNA of the CDR3: TGTGCCAGCAGCTTAGTCACAGTTTCCACTGAAGCTTTCTTT. As protein: CASSLVTVSTEAFF.

The rearrangement uses TRBV4-1 and TRBJ2-7; 8 positions match TRBD1. Trimming took 3 bases from V and 0 from J; bases not matched to a gene: 7. This CDR3 contains 16 residues. The germline V gene encodes CDR1 MGHRA and CDR2 YSYEKL. This CDR3 reads CASSQGDRSLSYEQYF. The CDR3 coding sequence is TGCGCCAGCAGCCAGGGGGACAGGTCCCTCTCCTACGAGCAGTACTTC.